This T cell receptor beta chain was identified in a study of T-cell reconstitution after alpha-beta-depleted transplantation in children. Preparation of the TCRbeta library involved a method that used unique molecular identifiers. In TCRdb, the PCR reads were re-called with MiXCR into one record per CDR3 protein. The sample includes around 410,000 distinct CDR3 sequences, about a tenth of them seen just once. This clonotype came up a few times. V lost 5 bases to trimming and J lost 9 bases, with 17 bases between them. From germline, CDR1 is DFQATT and CDR2 SNEGSKA (reference sequence). The CDR3 runs 13 residues.

The TCR comes from a human donor who donated a stem cell graft to a child with acute myeloid leukemia. The J gene is TRBJ2-1, the V gene TRBV20-1, with D possibly matching TRBD2 (6 bases). The sample here was PBMCs from the stem cell graft donor, taken from the stem cell graft. CDR3 region: CSAGPGIAAEQFF. CDR3 bases: TGCAGTGCTGGCCCCGGGATAGCGGCTGAGCAGTTCTTC.